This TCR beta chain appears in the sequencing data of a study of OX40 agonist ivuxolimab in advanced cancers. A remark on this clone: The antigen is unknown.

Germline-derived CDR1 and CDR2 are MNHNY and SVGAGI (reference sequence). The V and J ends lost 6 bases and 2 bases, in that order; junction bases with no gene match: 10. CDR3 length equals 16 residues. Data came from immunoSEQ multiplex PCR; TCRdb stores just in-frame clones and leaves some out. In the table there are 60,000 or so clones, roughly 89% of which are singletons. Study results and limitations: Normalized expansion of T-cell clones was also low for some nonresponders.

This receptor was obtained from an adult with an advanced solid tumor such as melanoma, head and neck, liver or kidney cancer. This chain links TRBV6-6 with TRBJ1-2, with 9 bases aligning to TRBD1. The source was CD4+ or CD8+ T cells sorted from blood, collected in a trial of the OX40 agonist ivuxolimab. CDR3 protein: CASSTPTGTGNYGYTF. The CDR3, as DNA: TGTGCCAGCAGCACCCCGACCGGGACAGGGAACTATGGCTACACCTTC.